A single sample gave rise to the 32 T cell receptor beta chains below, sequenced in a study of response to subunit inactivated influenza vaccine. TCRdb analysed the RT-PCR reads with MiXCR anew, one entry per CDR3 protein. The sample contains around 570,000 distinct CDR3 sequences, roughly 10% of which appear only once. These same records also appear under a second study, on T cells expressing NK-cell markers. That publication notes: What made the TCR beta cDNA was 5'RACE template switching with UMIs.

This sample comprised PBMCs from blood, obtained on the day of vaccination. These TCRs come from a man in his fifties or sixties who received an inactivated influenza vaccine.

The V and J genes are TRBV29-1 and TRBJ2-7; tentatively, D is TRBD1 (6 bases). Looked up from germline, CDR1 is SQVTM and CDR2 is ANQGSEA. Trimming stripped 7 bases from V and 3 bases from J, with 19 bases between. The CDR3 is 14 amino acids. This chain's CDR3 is CSAQKRQGSYEQYF. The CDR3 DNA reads TGCAGCGCCCAAAAGCGGCAGGGGAGCTACGAGCAGTACTTC.

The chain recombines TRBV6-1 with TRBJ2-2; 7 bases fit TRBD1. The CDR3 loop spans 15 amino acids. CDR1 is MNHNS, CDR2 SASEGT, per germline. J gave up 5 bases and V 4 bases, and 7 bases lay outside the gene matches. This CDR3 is CASSGRTGGTGELFF. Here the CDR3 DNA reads TGTGCCAGCAGTGGAAGGACAGGTGGAACCGGGGAGCTGTTTTTT.

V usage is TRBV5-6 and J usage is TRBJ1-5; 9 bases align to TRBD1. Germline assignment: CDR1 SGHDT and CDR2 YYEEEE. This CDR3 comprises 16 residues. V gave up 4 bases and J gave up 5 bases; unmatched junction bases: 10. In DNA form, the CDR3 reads TGTGCCAGCAGCGCCCTCCGGGACAGGGCGGATCAGCCCCAGCATTTT. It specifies CASSALRDRADQPQHF.

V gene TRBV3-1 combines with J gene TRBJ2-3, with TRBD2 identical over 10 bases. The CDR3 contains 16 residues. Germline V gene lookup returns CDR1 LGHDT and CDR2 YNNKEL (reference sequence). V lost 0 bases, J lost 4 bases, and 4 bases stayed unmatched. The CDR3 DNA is TGTGCCAGCAGCCAAGATCCAGCGGGAGGGCCAGATACGCAGTATTTT. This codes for CASSQDPAGGPDTQYF.

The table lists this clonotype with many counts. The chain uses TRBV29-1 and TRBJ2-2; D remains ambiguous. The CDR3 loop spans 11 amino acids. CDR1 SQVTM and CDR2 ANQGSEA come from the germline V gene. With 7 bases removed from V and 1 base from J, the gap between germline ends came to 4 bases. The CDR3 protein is CSAGNTGELFF. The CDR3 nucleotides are TGCAGCGCGGGGAACACCGGGGAGCTGTTTTTT.

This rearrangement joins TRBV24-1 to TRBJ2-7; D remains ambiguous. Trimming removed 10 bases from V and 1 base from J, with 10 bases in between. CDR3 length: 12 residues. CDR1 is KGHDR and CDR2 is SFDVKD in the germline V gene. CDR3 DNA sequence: TGTGCCACATCCGGCGGTTCCTACGAGCAGTACTTC. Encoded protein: CATSGGSYEQYF.

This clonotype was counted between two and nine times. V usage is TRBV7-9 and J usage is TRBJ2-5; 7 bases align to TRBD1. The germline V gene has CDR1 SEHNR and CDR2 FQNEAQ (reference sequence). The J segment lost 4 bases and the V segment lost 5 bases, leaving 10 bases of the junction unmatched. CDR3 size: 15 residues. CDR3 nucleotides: TGTGCCAGCAGCCCCTGGGACAGCCCCGGAGAGACCCAGTACTTC. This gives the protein CASSPWDSPGETQYF.

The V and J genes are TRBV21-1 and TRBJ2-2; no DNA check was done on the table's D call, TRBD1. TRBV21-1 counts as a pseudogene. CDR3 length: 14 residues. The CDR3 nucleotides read TGTGCCAGCATCTGGACAGGGTTAGCCGGGGAGCTGATTTTT. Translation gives CASIWTGLAGELIF.

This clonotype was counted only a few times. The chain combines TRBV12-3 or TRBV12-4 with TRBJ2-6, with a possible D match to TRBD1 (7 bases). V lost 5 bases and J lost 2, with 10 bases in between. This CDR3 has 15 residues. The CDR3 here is CASSGGTAGANVLTF. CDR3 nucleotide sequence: TGTGCCAGCAGTGGGGGGACAGCTGGGGCCAACGTCCTGACTTTC.

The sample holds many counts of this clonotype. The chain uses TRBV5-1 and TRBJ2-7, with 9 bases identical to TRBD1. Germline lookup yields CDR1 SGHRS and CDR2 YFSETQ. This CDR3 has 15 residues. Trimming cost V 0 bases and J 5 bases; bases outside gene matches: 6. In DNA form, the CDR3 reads TGCGCCAGCAGCTTGGCTGGACAGGGGATCGACGAGCAGTACTTC. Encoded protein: CASSLAGQGIDEQYF.

CDR3 in DNA: TGTGCCAGCAGCCAAAGGGTCACAAGGACCCAGTACTTC. Translating it yields CASSQRVTRTQYF. This chain joins TRBV14 and TRBJ2-5; no definite D call. The length of the CDR3 is 13 residues. Trimming cost V 2 bases and J 7 bases, with 11 bases left between them. Germline lookup yields CDR1 SGHDN and CDR2 FVKESK.

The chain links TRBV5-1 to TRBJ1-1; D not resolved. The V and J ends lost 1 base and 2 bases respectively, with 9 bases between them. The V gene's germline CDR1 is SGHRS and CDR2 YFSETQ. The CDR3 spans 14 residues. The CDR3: CASSLSPANTEAFF. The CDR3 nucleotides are TGCGCCAGCAGCTTGTCTCCGGCCAACACTGAAGCTTTCTTT.

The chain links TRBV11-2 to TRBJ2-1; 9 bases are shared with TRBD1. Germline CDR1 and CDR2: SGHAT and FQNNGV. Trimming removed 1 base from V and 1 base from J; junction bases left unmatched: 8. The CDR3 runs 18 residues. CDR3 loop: CASSLGGTGLSSYNEQFF. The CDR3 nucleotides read TGTGCCAGCAGCTTAGGTGGGACAGGGTTGTCGTCCTACAATGAGCAGTTCTTC.

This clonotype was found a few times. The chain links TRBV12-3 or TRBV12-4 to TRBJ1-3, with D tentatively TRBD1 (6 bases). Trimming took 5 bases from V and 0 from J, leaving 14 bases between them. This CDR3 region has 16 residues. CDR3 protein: CASSAPGHNSGNTIYF. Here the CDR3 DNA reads TGTGCCAGCAGTGCGCCGGGACACAACTCTGGAAACACCATATATTTT.

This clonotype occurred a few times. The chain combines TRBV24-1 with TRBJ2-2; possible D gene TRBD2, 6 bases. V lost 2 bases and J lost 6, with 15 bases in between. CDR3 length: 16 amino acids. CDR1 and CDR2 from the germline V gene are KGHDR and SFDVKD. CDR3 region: CATSDSQGKRAGELFF. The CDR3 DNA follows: TGTGCCACCAGTGATTCCCAGGGAAAGCGGGCCGGGGAGCTGTTTTTT.

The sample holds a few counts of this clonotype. The CDR3 region has the DNA TGTGCCAGCAGTTTTGGCCTGACAAGACCCACAGATACGCAGTATTTT. It is translated as CASSFGLTRPTDTQYF. The chain combines TRBV12-3 or TRBV12-4 with TRBJ2-3; D gene ambiguous. The length of the CDR3 is 16 residues. V was trimmed by 3 bases and J by 2 bases, leaving 15 bases between them.

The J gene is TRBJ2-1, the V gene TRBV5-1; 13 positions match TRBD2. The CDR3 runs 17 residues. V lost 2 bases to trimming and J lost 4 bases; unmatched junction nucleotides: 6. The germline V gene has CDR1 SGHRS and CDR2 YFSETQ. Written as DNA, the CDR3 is TGCGCCAGCAGCTTTACCTGGACTAGCGGGGGTTACAATGAGCAGTTCTTC. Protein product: CASSFTWTSGGYNEQFF.

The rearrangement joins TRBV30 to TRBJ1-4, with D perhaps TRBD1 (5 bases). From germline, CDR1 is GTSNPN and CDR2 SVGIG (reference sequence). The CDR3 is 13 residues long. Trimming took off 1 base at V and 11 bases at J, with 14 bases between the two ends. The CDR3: CAWSENSQAKLFF. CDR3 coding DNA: TGTGCCTGGAGTGAGAATTCACAGGCTAAACTGTTTTTT.

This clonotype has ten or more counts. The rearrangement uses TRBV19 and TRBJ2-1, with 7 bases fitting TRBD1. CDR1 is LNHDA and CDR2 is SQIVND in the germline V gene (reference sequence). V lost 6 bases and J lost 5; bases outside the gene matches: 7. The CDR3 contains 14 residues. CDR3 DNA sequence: TGTGCCAGTAGCCAGGGGGTCGACAACAATGAGCAGTTCTTC. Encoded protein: CASSQGVDNNEQFF.

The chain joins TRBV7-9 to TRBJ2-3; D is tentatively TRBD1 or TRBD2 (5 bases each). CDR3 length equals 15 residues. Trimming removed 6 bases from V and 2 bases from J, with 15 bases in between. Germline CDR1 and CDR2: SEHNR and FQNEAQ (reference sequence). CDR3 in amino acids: CASSGEGEHTDTQYF. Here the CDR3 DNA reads TGTGCCAGCAGTGGCGAAGGGGAGCACACAGATACGCAGTATTTT.

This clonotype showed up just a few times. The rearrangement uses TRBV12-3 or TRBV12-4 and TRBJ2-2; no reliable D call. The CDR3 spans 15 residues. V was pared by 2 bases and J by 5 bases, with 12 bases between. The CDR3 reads CASSLQFLRTGELFF. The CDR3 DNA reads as TGTGCCAGCAGTTTACAGTTTTTACGGACCGGGGAGCTGTTTTTT.

The CDR3 region is CASSLARGSSEQYF. The DNA of the CDR3 is TGTGCCAGCAGCTTAGCCAGGGGCAGTAGCGAGCAGTACTTC. The chain couples TRBV7-8 to TRBJ2-7; possibly TRBD1 for D (6 bases). V was cut by 0 bases and J by 6 bases, with 12 bases left in between. CDR3 length equals 14 residues. Germline CDR1 SGHVS, CDR2 FQNEAQ.

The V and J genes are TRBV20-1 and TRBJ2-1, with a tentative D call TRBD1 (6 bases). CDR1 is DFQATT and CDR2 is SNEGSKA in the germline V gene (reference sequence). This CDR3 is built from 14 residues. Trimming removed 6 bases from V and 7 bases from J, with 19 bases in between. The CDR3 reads CSAVERQVRNEQFF. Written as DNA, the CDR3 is TGCAGTGCAGTCGAGCGACAGGTCCGGAATGAGCAGTTCTTC.

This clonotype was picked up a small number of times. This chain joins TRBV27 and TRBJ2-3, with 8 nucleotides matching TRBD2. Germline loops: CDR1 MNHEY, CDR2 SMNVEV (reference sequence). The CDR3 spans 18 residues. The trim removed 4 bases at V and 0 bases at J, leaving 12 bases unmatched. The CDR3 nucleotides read TGTGCCAGCAGTTATGTCGCACTAGCGGAATCTAGCACAGATACGCAGTATTTT. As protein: CASSYVALAESSTDTQYF.

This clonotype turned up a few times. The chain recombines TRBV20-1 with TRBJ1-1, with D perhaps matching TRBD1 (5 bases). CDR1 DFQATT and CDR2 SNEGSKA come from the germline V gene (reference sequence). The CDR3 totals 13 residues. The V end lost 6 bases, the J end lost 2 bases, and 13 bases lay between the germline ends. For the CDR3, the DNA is TGCAGTGCCTTCAGGGTTGAAAACACTGAAGCTTTCTTT. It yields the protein CSAFRVENTEAFF.

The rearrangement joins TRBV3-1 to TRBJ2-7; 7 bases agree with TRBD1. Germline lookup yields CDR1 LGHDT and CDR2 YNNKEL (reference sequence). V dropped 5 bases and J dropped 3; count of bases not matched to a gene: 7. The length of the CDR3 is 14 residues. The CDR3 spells CASSARQGFYEQYF. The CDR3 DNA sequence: TGTGCCAGCAGCGCCAGACAGGGTTTCTACGAGCAGTACTTC.

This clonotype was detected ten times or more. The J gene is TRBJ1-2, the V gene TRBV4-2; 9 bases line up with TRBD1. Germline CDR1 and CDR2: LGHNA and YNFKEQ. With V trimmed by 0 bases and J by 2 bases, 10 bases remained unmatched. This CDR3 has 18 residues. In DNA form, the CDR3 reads TGTGCCAGCAGCCAAGAACTAGGGACAGGGAAGTCGAACTATGGCTACACCTTC. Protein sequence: CASSQELGTGKSNYGYTF.

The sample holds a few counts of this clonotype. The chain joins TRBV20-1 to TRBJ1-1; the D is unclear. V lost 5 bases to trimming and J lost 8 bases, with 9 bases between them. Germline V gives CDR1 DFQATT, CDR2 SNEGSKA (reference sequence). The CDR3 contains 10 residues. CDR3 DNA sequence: TGCAGTGCTGGGCGGCTCGAAGCTTTCTTT. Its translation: CSAGRLEAFF.

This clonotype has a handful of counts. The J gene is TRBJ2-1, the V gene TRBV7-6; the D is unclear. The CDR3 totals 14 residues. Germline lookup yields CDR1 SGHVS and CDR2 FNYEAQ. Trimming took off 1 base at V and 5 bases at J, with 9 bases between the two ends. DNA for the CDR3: TGTGCCAGCAGCTTAGTTTATCGAGACAATGAGCAGTTCTTC. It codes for CASSLVYRDNEQFF.

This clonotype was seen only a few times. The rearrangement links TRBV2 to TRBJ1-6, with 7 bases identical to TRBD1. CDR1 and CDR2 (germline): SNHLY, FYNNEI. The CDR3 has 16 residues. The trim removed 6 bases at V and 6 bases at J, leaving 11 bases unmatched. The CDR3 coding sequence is TGTGCCAGCAGCGCGACAGGGACCATTCTTAATTCACCCCTCCACTTT. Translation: CASSATGTILNSPLHF.

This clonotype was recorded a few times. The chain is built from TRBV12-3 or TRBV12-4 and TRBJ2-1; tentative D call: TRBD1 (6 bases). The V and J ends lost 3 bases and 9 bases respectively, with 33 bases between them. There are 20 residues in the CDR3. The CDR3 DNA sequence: TGTGCCAGCAGTTTCTCGATCCGAGCGGTATCGACTGGGGGCTATGGTGAGCAGTTCTTC. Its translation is CASSFSIRAVSTGGYGEQFF.

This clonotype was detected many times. The CDR3 nucleotides read TGCAGCGTTGAAGGGGGGCACCGGGTGGATGAGCAGTTCTTC. The encoded protein is CSVEGGHRVDEQFF. This chain links TRBV29-1 with TRBJ2-1, with D maybe TRBD1 (6 bases). Between the trimmed V and J ends, which lost 1 base and 8 bases, there was a span of 15 bases. CDR1 SQVTM and CDR2 ANQGSEA come from the germline V gene. The CDR3 has 14 amino acids.